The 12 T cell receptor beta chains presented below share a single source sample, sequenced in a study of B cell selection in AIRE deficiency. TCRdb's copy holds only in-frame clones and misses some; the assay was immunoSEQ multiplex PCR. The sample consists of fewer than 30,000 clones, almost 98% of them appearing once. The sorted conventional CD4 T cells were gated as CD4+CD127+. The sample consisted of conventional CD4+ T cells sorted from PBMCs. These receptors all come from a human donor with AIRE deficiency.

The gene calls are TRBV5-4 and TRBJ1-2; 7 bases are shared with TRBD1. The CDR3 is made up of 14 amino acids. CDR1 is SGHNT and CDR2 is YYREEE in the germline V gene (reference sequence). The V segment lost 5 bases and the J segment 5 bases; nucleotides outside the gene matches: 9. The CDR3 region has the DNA TGTGCCAGCAGGCCCCGGGACAGACTTTATGGCTACACCTTC. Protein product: CASRPRDRLYGYTF.

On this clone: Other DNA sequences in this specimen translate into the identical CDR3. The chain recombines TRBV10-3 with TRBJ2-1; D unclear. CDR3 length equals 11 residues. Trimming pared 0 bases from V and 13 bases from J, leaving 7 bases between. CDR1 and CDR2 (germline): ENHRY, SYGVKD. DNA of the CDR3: TGTGCCATCAGTGAGTCAACCGAACAGTTCTTC. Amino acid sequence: CAISESTEQFF.

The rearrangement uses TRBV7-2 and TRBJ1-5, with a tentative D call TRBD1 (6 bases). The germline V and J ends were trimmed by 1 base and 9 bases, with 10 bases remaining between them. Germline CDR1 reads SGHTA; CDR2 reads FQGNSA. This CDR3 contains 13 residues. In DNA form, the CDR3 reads TGTGCCAGCAGCTTAGTAGGGGGGGGGCCCCAGCATTTT. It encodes CASSLVGGGPQHF. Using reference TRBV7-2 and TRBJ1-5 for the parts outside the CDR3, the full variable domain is GAGVSQSPSNKVTEKGKDVELRCDPISGHTALYWYRQSLGQGLEFLIYFQGNSAPDKSGLPSDRFSAERTGGSVSTLTIQRTQQEDSAVYLCASSLVGGGPQHFGDGTRLSIL.

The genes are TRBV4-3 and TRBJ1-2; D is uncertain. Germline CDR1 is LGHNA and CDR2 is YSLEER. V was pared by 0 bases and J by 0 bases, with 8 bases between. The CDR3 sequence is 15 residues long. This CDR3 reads CASSQDFGPNYGYTF. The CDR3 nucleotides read TGCGCCAGCAGCCAAGATTTCGGTCCTAACTATGGCTACACCTTC.

As DNA, the CDR3 is TGTGCCAGCTCTCTCCCGGGGGGACTAGCCAAAAACATTCAGTACTTC. Its protein product is CASSLPGGLAKNIQYF. The rearrangement joins TRBV18 to TRBJ2-4; 7 nucleotides match TRBD2. The CDR3 totals 16 residues. After removal of 6 bases from V and 0 bases from J, the junction contained 8 bases not matched to a gene. The germline gives CDR1 KGHSH, CDR2 LQKENI.

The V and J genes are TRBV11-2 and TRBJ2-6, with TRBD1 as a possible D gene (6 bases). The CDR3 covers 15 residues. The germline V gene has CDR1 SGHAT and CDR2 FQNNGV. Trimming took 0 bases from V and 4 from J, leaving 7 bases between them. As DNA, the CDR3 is TGTGCCAGCAGCTTAGAGGGGGCCGGGGCCAACGTCCTGACTTTC. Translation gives CASSLEGAGANVLTF.

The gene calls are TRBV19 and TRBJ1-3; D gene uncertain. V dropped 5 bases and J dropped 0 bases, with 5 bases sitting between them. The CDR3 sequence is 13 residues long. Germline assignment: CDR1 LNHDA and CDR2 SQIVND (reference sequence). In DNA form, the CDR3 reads TGTGCCAGTAGTTTACTCTCTGGAAACACCATATATTTT. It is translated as CASSLLSGNTIYF.

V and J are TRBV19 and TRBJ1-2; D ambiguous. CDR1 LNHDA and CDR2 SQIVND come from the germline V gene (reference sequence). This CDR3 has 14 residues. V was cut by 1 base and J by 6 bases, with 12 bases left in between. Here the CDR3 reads CASSIVDRTHGYTF. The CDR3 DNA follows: TGTGCCAGTAGTATAGTCGATCGAACCCATGGCTACACCTTC.

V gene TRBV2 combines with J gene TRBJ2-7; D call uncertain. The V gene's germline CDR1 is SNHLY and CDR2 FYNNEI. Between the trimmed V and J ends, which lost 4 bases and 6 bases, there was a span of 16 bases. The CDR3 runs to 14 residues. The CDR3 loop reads CASSGTWVAREQYF. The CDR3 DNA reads TGTGCCAGCAGTGGTACTTGGGTGGCACGCGAGCAGTACTTC.

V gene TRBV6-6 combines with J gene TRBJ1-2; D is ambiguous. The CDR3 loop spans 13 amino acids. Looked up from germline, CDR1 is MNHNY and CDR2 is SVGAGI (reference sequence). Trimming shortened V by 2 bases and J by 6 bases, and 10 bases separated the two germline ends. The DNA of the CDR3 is TGTGCCAGCAGTTACCCCAAATGGGATGGCTACACCTTC. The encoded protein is CASSYPKWDGYTF.

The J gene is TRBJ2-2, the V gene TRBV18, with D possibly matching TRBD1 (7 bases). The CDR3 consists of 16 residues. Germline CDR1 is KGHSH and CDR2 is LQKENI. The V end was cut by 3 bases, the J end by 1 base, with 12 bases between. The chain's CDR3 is CASSPRDSLNTGELFF. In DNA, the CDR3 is TGTGCCAGCTCACCGCGGGACAGCCTGAACACCGGGGAGCTGTTTTTT.

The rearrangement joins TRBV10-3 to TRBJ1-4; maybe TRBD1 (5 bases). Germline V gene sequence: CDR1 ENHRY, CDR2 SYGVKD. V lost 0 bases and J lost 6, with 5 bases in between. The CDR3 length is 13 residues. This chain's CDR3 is CAISESGDEKLFF. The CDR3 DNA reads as TGTGCCATCAGTGAGTCGGGGGATGAAAAACTGTTTTTT.